These 26 T cell receptor beta chains originate from one sample sequenced in a study of cytomegalovirus exposure and HLA in healthy donors. With 60 Vbeta and 13 Jbeta primers, the PCR was carried out. Measured with immunoSEQ multiplex PCR; TCRdb has only the in-frame clones, and not every one. The sample includes about 170,000 clones, roughly 77% of them seen just once. Source material: PBMCs. The receptors originated from a woman aged 45-59 years in good health and CMV-seropositive.

This chain joins TRBV5-6 and TRBJ2-1; a weak D match, TRBD1 (5 bases). Germline V gene data show CDR1 as SGHDT and CDR2 as YYEEEE. CDR3 size: 15 residues. V lost 3 bases and J 5 bases, leaving 15 bases between the germline ends. This CDR3 reads CASSSTARAHNEQFF. DNA of the CDR3: TGTGCCAGCAGCTCGACCGCCAGGGCTCACAATGAGCAGTTCTTC.

The chain joins TRBV4-2 to TRBJ2-7; 9 bases line up with TRBD1. CDR1 and CDR2 from the germline V gene are LGHNA and YNFKEQ. The CDR3 spans 14 residues. V was clipped by 0 bases and J by 3 bases; unmatched bases: 0. This CDR3 is CASSQEDRGYEQYF. The CDR3, as DNA: TGTGCCAGCAGCCAAGAGGACAGGGGCTACGAGCAGTACTTC.

The chain has TRBV6-1 and TRBJ2-1, with TRBD2 identical over 8 bases. The CDR3 runs 12 residues. V gave up 7 bases and J gave up 7 bases; unmatched junction bases: 3. CDR1 is MNHNS, CDR2 SASEGT, per germline. The CDR3: CASKERENEQFF. The DNA of the CDR3 is TGTGCCAGCAAGGAGCGGGAGAATGAGCAGTTCTTC.

There are a few counts of this clone. The V call is TRBV5-4, the J call TRBJ2-2; D may be TRBD2 (5 bases). The CDR3 totals 13 residues. Germline V CDR1 and CDR2: SGHNT, YYREEE (reference sequence). V lost 3 bases and J lost 5, with 8 bases in between. CDR3 sequence reads: CASSSLATGELFF. For the CDR3, the DNA is TGTGCCAGCAGCTCCCTAGCTACCGGGGAGCTGTTTTTT.

The chain carries TRBV7-2 and TRBJ1-5, with a weak D call TRBD1 (6 bases). The CDR3 has 16 amino acids. Per germline, CDR1 SGHTA and CDR2 FQGNSA. The ends were cut back, 4 bases at V and 1 base at J, with 14 bases in the middle. As DNA, the CDR3 is TGTGCCAGCAGCTCACAGGGAAGTTTGAGCAATCAGCCCCAGCATTTT. Protein sequence: CASSSQGSLSNQPQHF.

The chain combines TRBV6-5 with TRBJ1-5; a weak D match, TRBD1 (6 bases). CDR3 size: 15 residues. The ends were cut back, 6 bases at V and 2 bases at J, with 14 bases in the middle. Germline lookup yields CDR1 MNHEY and CDR2 SVGAGI. Here the CDR3 reads CASRTGFEGNQPQHF. The CDR3 DNA follows: TGTGCCAGCAGAACAGGGTTTGAGGGCAATCAGCCCCAGCATTTT.

The CDR3 here is CASSPLAGAGYEQYF. The CDR3 bases are TGTGCCAGTAGTCCCTTAGCGGGAGCGGGCTACGAGCAGTACTTC. The V call is TRBV19, the J call TRBJ2-7; 9 bases line up with TRBD2. J gave up 3 bases and V 5 bases, and 8 bases lay outside the gene matches. This CDR3 has 15 amino acids. Germline values: CDR1 LNHDA, CDR2 SQIVND (reference sequence).

The chain employs TRBV5-1 and TRBJ1-3, with 8 bases lining up with TRBD1. Losses at the gene ends were 0 bases for V and 4 bases for J; bases not matched to a gene: 12. The CDR3 length is 18 residues. CDR1 is SGHRS, CDR2 YFSETQ, per germline. Here the CDR3 DNA reads TGCGCCAGCAGCTTGGACCACTTCGGGACAGGTGGAGGAAACACCATATATTTT. Protein sequence: CASSLDHFGTGGGNTIYF.

This chain's CDR3 is CASSPRGQDISGANVLTF. The CDR3 coding sequence is TGTGCCAGCTCACCTAGAGGACAGGATATCTCTGGGGCCAACGTCCTGACTTTC. This chain connects TRBV18 to TRBJ2-6; 7 positions match TRBD1. Germline trimming cut 3 bases from V and 0 bases from J; bases unmatched to any gene: 8. CDR1 KGHSH and CDR2 LQKENI come from the germline V gene. This CDR3 is 18 amino acids long.

J is TRBJ1-1 and V is TRBV4-1, with D possibly TRBD1 on 5 matching bases. CDR3 length: 15 residues. The V and J ends lost 3 bases and 1 base respectively, with 12 bases between them. Germline V gene sequence: CDR1 MGHRA, CDR2 YSYEKL. The CDR3 protein is CASSHLKTGNTEAFF. The CDR3 nucleotides are TGCGCCAGCAGCCACTTGAAAACAGGGAACACTGAAGCTTTCTTT.

The chain couples TRBV6-1 to TRBJ1-2; D is undetermined. From germline, CDR1 is MNHNS and CDR2 SASEGT. The CDR3 sequence is 13 residues long. Trimming left V 5 bases short and J 8 bases short, with 15 bases between. CDR3 sequence reads: CASSRTYWEGYTF. In DNA form, the CDR3 reads TGTGCCAGCAGTCGTACTTACTGGGAGGGCTACACCTTC.

The chain is built from TRBV18 and TRBJ2-4, with TRBD1 as a possible D gene (6 bases). Germline assignment: CDR1 KGHSH and CDR2 LQKENI. CDR3 length: 16 amino acids. V lost 6 bases and J lost 0, with 15 bases in between. CDR3 protein: CASSPSGDLAKNIQYF. DNA of the CDR3: TGTGCCAGCTCGCCATCAGGGGATCTAGCCAAAAACATTCAGTACTTC.

This clone has only a few counts. The chain links TRBV28 to TRBJ1-5, with 8 bases lining up with TRBD1. The germline gives CDR1 MDHEN, CDR2 SYDVKM. CDR3 size: 14 residues. The V gene end was trimmed by 4 bases and the J gene end by 6 bases; junction bases not matched to a gene: 5. CDR3 protein: CASSSVTGVQPQHF. For the CDR3, the DNA is TGTGCCAGCAGTTCCGTGACAGGGGTTCAGCCCCAGCATTTT.

This chain connects TRBV4-1 to TRBJ2-1; 9 positions agree with TRBD2. The CDR3 contains 16 residues. The trim removed 0 bases at V and 5 bases at J, leaving 5 bases unmatched. CDR1 MGHRA and CDR2 YSYEKL come from the germline V gene. CDR3 amino acids: CASSQDGGGVHNEQFF. In DNA form, the CDR3 reads TGCGCCAGCAGCCAAGATGGCGGGGGGGTTCACAATGAGCAGTTCTTC.

The rearrangement uses TRBV7-2 and TRBJ1-1; D is undetermined. Germline assignment: CDR1 SGHTA and CDR2 FQGNSA. V gave up 5 bases and J gave up 10 bases, with 20 bases separating them. This CDR3 comprises 14 residues. The CDR3 loop is CASSREATGRSAFF. The CDR3 DNA reads as TGTGCCAGCAGCCGAGAGGCTACTGGGAGGTCAGCTTTCTTT.

The chain carries TRBV10-3 and TRBJ2-1; 8 nucleotides agree with TRBD2. V lost 6 bases, J lost 5 bases, and 9 bases stayed unmatched. The V gene's germline CDR1 is ENHRY and CDR2 SYGVKD. The CDR3 loop spans 15 amino acids. CDR3 loop: CAIRQPGTSNNEQFF. DNA of the CDR3: TGTGCCATCAGACAACCCGGGACTAGTAACAATGAGCAGTTCTTC.

The chain employs TRBV5-1 and TRBJ1-5, with a tentative D call TRBD1 (5 bases). V shed 0 bases and J shed 4 bases, with 11 bases lying between them. Germline CDR1 SGHRS, CDR2 YFSETQ. The CDR3 covers 15 residues. Here the CDR3 reads CASSLAAGNNQPQHF. DNA of the CDR3: TGCGCCAGCAGCTTGGCCGCAGGGAATAATCAGCCCCAGCATTTT. Drawing the rest from reference TRBV5-1 and TRBJ1-5, the complete variable domain is KAGVTQTPRYLIKTRGQQVTLSCSPISGHRSVSWYQQTPGQGLQFLFEYFSETQRNKGNFPGRFSGRQFSNSRSEMNVSTLELGDSALYLCASSLAAGNNQPQHFGDGTRLSIL.

Details on this clone: Other DNA variants within this sample encode the same CDR3. V gene TRBV28 combines with J gene TRBJ1-5; D not resolved. The CDR3 sequence is 12 residues long. CDR1 MDHEN and CDR2 SYDVKM come from the germline V gene. The V end lost 2 bases, the J end lost 3 bases, and 2 bases lay between the germline ends. The CDR3 is CASSLLNQPQHF. For the CDR3, the DNA is TGTGCCAGCAGTTTACTCAATCAGCCCCAGCATTTT.

This sequence joins TRBV19 and TRBJ1-4, with D possibly TRBD1 on 5 matching bases. The CDR3 is 18 amino acids. V was shortened by 6 bases and J by 7 bases, with 27 bases between the two germline ends. Germline CDR1 is LNHDA and CDR2 is SQIVND (reference sequence). CDR3 DNA sequence: TGTGCCAGTAGCGGGGGATCGAGGGGCAGGGCCGGGAGTGAAAAACTGTTTTTT. It translates to CASSGGSRGRAGSEKLFF. Full variable domain (remainder filled in from reference TRBV19 and TRBJ1-4): DGGITQSPKYLFRKEGQNVTLSCEQNLNHDAMYWYRQDPGQGLRLIYYSQIVNDFQKGDIAEGYSVSREKKESFPLTVTSAQKNPTAFYLCASSGGSRGRAGSEKLFFGSGTQLSVL.

The V and J genes are TRBV7-6 and TRBJ2-1; no definite D call. CDR1 is SGHVS and CDR2 is FNYEAQ in the germline V gene. The V end was cut by 5 bases, the J end by 4 bases, with 18 bases between. The length of the CDR3 is 16 residues. The CDR3 DNA is TGTGCCAGCAGCCTAATGGTTCCCGAGATTTACAATGAGCAGTTCTTC. Residues: CASSLMVPEIYNEQFF.

The chain uses TRBV4-3 and TRBJ2-1, with D hard to call. The CDR3 totals 14 residues. V was shortened by 2 bases and J by 0 bases, with 5 bases between the two germline ends. Germline loops: CDR1 LGHNA, CDR2 YSLEER. CDR3 residues: CASSQLSSYNEQFF. The CDR3 DNA reads as TGCGCCAGCAGCCAACTGAGCTCCTACAATGAGCAGTTCTTC.

The gene calls are TRBV7-9 and TRBJ2-3; 13 nucleotides match TRBD2. The trim removed 5 bases at V and 4 bases at J, leaving 6 bases unmatched. The CDR3 runs 16 residues. Germline-derived CDR1 and CDR2 are SEHNR and FQNEAQ (reference sequence). CDR3 amino acids: CASSPGLAGDSDTQYF. The CDR3 DNA follows: TGTGCCAGCAGCCCAGGACTAGCGGGAGACTCAGATACGCAGTATTTT.

This clone was counted once. J is TRBJ1-3 and V is TRBV14; D may be TRBD1 (6 bases). The CDR3 is 15 amino acids. Trimming removed 2 bases at V and 3 bases at J, with 11 bases between. Germline V gene lookup returns CDR1 SGHDN and CDR2 FVKESK. CDR3 protein: CASSQLQGRGNTIYF. For the CDR3, the DNA is TGTGCCAGCAGCCAACTACAGGGACGTGGAAACACCATATATTTT.

J is TRBJ1-5 and V is TRBV28, with 8 positions matching TRBD1. Germline V lookup: CDR1 MDHEN, CDR2 SYDVKM. The CDR3 is 15 amino acids. J gave up 6 bases and V 8 bases, and 12 bases lay outside the gene matches. The CDR3 bases are TGTGCCAGCCTTATCGACAGGGGAGGAGGTCAGCCCCAGCATTTT. It encodes CASLIDRGGGQPQHF.

About this clone: Relative to the germline gene, one junction end is altered; a read error may explain this. This sample includes further DNA sequences coding for the same CDR3. The J gene is TRBJ2-1, the V gene TRBV7-8, with 8 positions matching TRBD2. The CDR3 has 15 residues. The V gene's germline CDR1 is SGHVS and CDR2 FQNEAQ. The CDR3 reads CASSRGGQKYNEQFF. CDR3 in DNA: TGCGCCAGCAGCCGCGGGGGGCAGAAATACAATGAGCAGTTCTTC.

The chain joins TRBV28 to TRBJ2-7; D ambiguous. The J call may be faulty, since TRBJ2-1 better matches the DNA end. The CDR3 runs 13 residues. Germline lookup yields CDR1 MDHEN and CDR2 SYDVKM. The CDR3 sequence is CAISRREYNEQFF. CDR3 DNA sequence: TGTGCCATCTCACGGAGAGAATACAATGAGCAGTTCTTC.